These 21 T cell receptor beta chains originate from one sample sequenced in a study of blood T cell repertoires in COVID-19. Clones were sequenced by immunoSEQ multiplex PCR, and TCRdb holds only the in-frame ones, with some missing. In the table there are some 180,000 clones, around 90% of which are singletons. Input material: peripheral blood. The receptor set was obtained from a man aged 60 to 75 with active or convalescent COVID-19.

The chain uses TRBV3-1 (or the pseudogene TRBV3-2) and TRBJ1-2; possibly TRBD1 for D (6 bases). This CDR3 comprises 12 residues. Trimming took off 4 bases at V and 5 bases at J, with 8 bases between the two ends. From germline, CDR1 is LGHDT and CDR2 YNNKEL (reference sequence). The CDR3, as DNA: TGTGCCAGCAGCCCCCAGGGGTATGGCTACACCTTC. Protein sequence: CASSPQGYGYTF.

The chain links TRBV18 to TRBJ2-1; 7 nucleotides agree with TRBD1. The CDR3 is 14 residues long. The germline V gene encodes CDR1 KGHSH and CDR2 LQKENI. V shed 3 bases and J 7 bases; nucleotides not matched to a gene: 6. CDR3 DNA sequence: TGTGCCAGCTCACCTGACAGGGTATCTAATGAGCAGTTCTTC. This translates into CASSPDRVSNEQFF.

This chain uses TRBV2 with TRBJ1-5; 9 nucleotides align to TRBD1. The V gene's germline CDR1 is SNHLY and CDR2 FYNNEI. CDR3 length: 15 amino acids. The junction had 5 bases not matched to a gene; V was cut back by 5 bases and J by 3 bases. The CDR3 spells CASSYGTGLNQPQHF. CDR3 bases: TGTGCCAGCAGTTACGGGACAGGGCTCAATCAGCCCCAGCATTTT.

CDR3 protein: CASSRAGAGEAFF. As DNA, the CDR3 is TGTGCCAGCAGTCGGGCGGGGGCCGGTGAAGCTTTCTTT. The chain uses TRBV11-2 and TRBJ1-1, with D tentatively TRBD1 (6 bases). There are 13 residues in the CDR3. V was cut by 6 bases and J by 7 bases, with 15 bases left in between. Per the germline V gene, CDR1 is SGHAT and CDR2 is FQNNGV.

The chain employs TRBV5-5 and TRBJ1-3, with D possibly matching TRBD1 (5 bases). The ends were cut back, 4 bases at V and 0 bases at J, with 17 bases in the middle. This CDR3 has 17 amino acids. Germline V gene data show CDR1 as SGHKS and CDR2 as YYEKEE (reference sequence). The CDR3 nucleotides read TGTGCCAGCAGCCTGGTTGGGGCGGTTCACTCTGGAAACACCATATATTTT. Its protein is CASSLVGAVHSGNTIYF. Full variable domain (outside the CDR3, taken from reference TRBV5-5 and TRBJ1-3): DAGVTQSPTHLIKTRGQQVTLRCSPISGHKSVSWYQQVLGQGPQFIFQYYEKEERGRGNFPDRFSARQFPNYSSELNVNALLLGDSALYLCASSLVGAVHSGNTIYFGEGSWLTVV.

CDR3 in amino acids: CATSTGGNTEAFF. CDR3 sequence (DNA): TGTGCCACCAGTACAGGGGGCAACACTGAAGCTTTCTTT. V usage is TRBV15 and J usage is TRBJ1-1; 9 nucleotides agree with TRBD1. CDR1 is LNHNV and CDR2 is YYDKDF in the germline V gene (reference sequence). V shed 6 bases, J shed 2 bases, and the junction held 1 base outside the gene matches. The length of the CDR3 is 13 residues.

V is TRBV9 and J is TRBJ2-1; D may be TRBD1 (6 bases). CDR1 and CDR2 (germline): SGDLS, YYNGEE. Trimming left V 2 bases short and J 5 bases short, with 17 bases between. CDR3 length: 16 residues. CDR3 in amino acids: CASSVQAGTLNNEQFF. Here the CDR3 DNA reads TGTGCCAGCAGCGTTCAAGCCGGGACACTAAACAATGAGCAGTTCTTC.

The V call is TRBV2, the J call TRBJ1-1, with 9 bases that match TRBD1. This CDR3 is built from 12 residues. The germline V gene has CDR1 SNHLY and CDR2 FYNNEI. V was clipped by 6 bases and J by 4 bases; unmatched bases: 0. The CDR3 region has the DNA TGTGCCAGCAGGGGACAGGGCACTGAAGCTTTCTTT. Translation gives CASRGQGTEAFF. The full variable domain, with the rest looked up from reference TRBV2 and TRBJ1-1, is EPEVTQTPSHQVTQMGQEVILRCVPISNHLYFYWYRQILGQKVEFLVSFYNNEISEKSEIFDDQFSVERPDGSNFTLKIRSTKLEDSAMYFCASRGQGTEAFFGQGTRLTVV.

The V gene is TRBV2, the J gene TRBJ1-4; TRBD1 aligns across 8 bases. V lost 5 bases and J lost 0; bases outside the gene matches: 14. Germline CDR1 SNHLY, CDR2 FYNNEI. The CDR3 covers 19 residues. The CDR3 DNA is TGTGCCAGCAGTATCCCTTTCAGGGGGCCCCTTGCAACTAATGAAAAACTGTTTTTT. It translates to CASSIPFRGPLATNEKLFF.

The rearrangement joins TRBV15 to TRBJ1-5; 8 positions match TRBD1. CDR1 and CDR2 (germline): LNHNV, YYDKDF (reference sequence). The trim removed 4 bases at V and 4 bases at J, leaving 6 bases unmatched. The CDR3 has 15 amino acids. The DNA of the CDR3 is TGTGCCACCAGCAAGACGGACAGGGCGAATCAGCCCCAGCATTTT. Translation gives CATSKTDRANQPQHF.

V usage is TRBV12-5 and J usage is TRBJ2-7; 12 positions agree with TRBD1. CDR3 size: 14 residues. V trimming: 4 bases; J trimming: 7 bases; junction bases outside the gene matches: 5. CDR1 and CDR2 from the germline V gene are LGHNT and FRNRAP. DNA for the CDR3: TGTGCTAGTGGTTCCGGGACAGGGGGCTGGGAGCAGTACTTC. Amino acid sequence: CASGSGTGGWEQYF.

The genes are TRBV12-5 and TRBJ1-5; D remains unclear. Trimming pared 6 bases from V and 2 bases from J, leaving 14 bases between. Germline CDR1 and CDR2: LGHNT and FRNRAP. This CDR3 is built from 15 residues. The DNA of the CDR3 is TGTGCTAGTGGAGCGGGCAGGTCTGGCAATCAGCCCCAGCATTTT. Protein sequence: CASGAGRSGNQPQHF.

A single count supports this clone. The chain couples TRBV6-1 to TRBJ2-3; 7 bases match TRBD2. This CDR3 has 16 amino acids. V lost 4 bases and J lost 2; bases outside the gene matches: 9. Germline V gives CDR1 MNHNS, CDR2 SASEGT. Here the CDR3 DNA reads TGTGCCAGCAGTGCAACCGCGGGGGTACCCACAGATACGCAGTATTTT. Amino acid sequence: CASSATAGVPTDTQYF.

A single count supports this clone. The V call is TRBV7-3, the J call TRBJ2-3, with 7 nucleotides matching TRBD2. Germline values: CDR1 SGHTA, CDR2 FQGTGA. The CDR3 is 16 residues long. V was clipped by 5 bases and J by 2 bases; unmatched bases: 10. The CDR3 spells CASSLGASGHTDTQYF. The CDR3 nucleotides read TGTGCCAGCAGCCTTGGGGCTAGCGGACACACAGATACGCAGTATTTT.

This clone was recorded only once. The rearrangement links TRBV7-7 to TRBJ2-1, with TRBD2 as a possible D gene (5 bases). V lost 5 bases to trimming and J lost 4 bases, with 15 bases between them. The CDR3 has 15 residues. Germline V lookup: CDR1 SSHAT, CDR2 FNYEAQ (reference sequence). DNA for the CDR3: TGTGCCAGCAGCGAGGGCTCAGCAGGTTACAATGAGCAGTTCTTC. Protein sequence: CASSEGSAGYNEQFF.

The V and J genes are TRBV5-1 and TRBJ2-7, with a possible D match to TRBD2 (5 bases). V was cut by 4 bases and J by 1 base, with 12 bases left in between. In germline, CDR1 is SGHRS, CDR2 YFSETQ. The CDR3 length is 14 residues. The CDR3 reads CASSPLEGSYEQYF. CDR3 coding DNA: TGCGCCAGCAGCCCGCTAGAGGGATCCTACGAGCAGTACTTC.

DNA for the CDR3: TGCGCCAGCAGCCCGGGGGGACAGGCCTACGAGCAGTACTTC. Amino acids: CASSPGGQAYEQYF. The chain is built from TRBV5-1 and TRBJ2-7; TRBD1 might be the D (8 bases). Germline values: CDR1 SGHRS, CDR2 YFSETQ. Trimming pared 4 bases from V and 2 bases from J, leaving 13 bases between. The CDR3 loop spans 14 amino acids.

The chain couples TRBV5-4 to TRBJ2-2, with D perhaps matching TRBD2 (5 bases). V dropped 2 bases and J dropped 6 bases, with 14 bases sitting between them. Germline V gives CDR1 SGHNT, CDR2 YYREEE (reference sequence). The CDR3 runs 15 residues. In DNA, the CDR3 is TGTGCCAGCAGCTTTGGACTGGCCCCCCCCGGGGAGCTGTTTTTT. Translating gives CASSFGLAPPGELFF.

This clone was counted once. The J gene is TRBJ1-6, the V gene TRBV3-1 (or the pseudogene TRBV3-2); unclear D gene. Trimming left V 4 bases short and J 7 bases short, with 8 bases between. The CDR3 is made up of 13 amino acids. Per the germline V gene, CDR1 is LGHDT and CDR2 is YNNKEL (reference sequence). This CDR3 reads CASSPRGNSPLHF. The CDR3 bases are TGTGCCAGCAGCCCCCGCGGGAATTCACCCCTCCACTTT.

This clone came up once. V gene TRBV7-6 combines with J gene TRBJ1-6; TRBD1 is a possible D gene (5 bases). Germline CDR1 is SGHVS and CDR2 is FNYEAQ. The CDR3 is 16 amino acids. V was trimmed by 1 base and J by 4 bases, leaving 11 bases between them. CDR3 in DNA: TGTGCCAGCAGCTTAGGAGACAGCCTTTATAATTCACCCCTCCACTTT. Translated, it gives CASSLGDSLYNSPLHF.

The V call is TRBV5-4, the J call TRBJ2-1; 11 bases line up with TRBD2. The CDR3 is made up of 15 amino acids. Germline V lookup: CDR1 SGHNT, CDR2 YYREEE (reference sequence). The V and J ends lost 4 bases and 5 bases, in that order; junction bases with no gene match: 5. CDR3: CASSPRLAGNNEQFF. DNA for the CDR3: TGTGCCAGCAGCCCACGACTAGCGGGAAACAATGAGCAGTTCTTC.